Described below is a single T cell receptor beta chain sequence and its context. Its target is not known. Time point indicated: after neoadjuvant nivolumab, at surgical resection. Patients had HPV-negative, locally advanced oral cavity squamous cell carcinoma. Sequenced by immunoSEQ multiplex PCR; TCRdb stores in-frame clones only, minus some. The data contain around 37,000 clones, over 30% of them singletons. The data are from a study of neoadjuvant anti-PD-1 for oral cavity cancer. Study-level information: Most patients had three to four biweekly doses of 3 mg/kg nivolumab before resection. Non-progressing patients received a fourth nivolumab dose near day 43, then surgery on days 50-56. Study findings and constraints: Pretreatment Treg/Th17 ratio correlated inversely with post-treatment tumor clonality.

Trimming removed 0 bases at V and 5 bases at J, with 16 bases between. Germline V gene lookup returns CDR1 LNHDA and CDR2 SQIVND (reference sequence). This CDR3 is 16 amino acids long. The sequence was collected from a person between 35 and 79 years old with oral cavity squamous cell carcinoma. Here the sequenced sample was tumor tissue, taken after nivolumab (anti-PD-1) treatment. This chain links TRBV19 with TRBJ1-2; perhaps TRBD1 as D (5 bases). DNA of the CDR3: TGTGCCAGTAGTATAGATGTCGGGCCCGGGGGTTATGGCTACACCTTC. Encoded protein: CASSIDVGPGGYGYTF.